Here is one TCR beta chain with its context. What it recognizes is unknown. The genomic DNA of each subset was split evenly across several immunoSEQ plates. This table comes from immunoSEQ multiplex PCR, and its TCRdb copy is limited to in-frame clones, with some not included. Found here are roughly 2.4 million clones, about 94% of them singletons; the top ten hold 0.1% to 0.15%. This record comes from a study of shared clonotypes between healthy human individuals. Background on the study: Aged between 18 and 49, the donors were a couple of women and a few men.

The study separated CD4+ cells into CD45RA+ naive and CD45RA-negative memory subsets. Findings of the study overall: The naive CD4 repertoires of several donors were compared, and roughly 5.1% of clonotypes were shared.

Germline V gene sequence: CDR1 SEHNR, CDR2 FQNEAQ (reference sequence). V lost 5 bases to trimming and J lost 1 base, with 11 bases between them. The CDR3 covers 15 residues. The chain has TRBV7-9 and TRBJ1-4; D unresolved. This TCR derives from a man between 18 and 35 years old in good health. Sequences were obtained from naive CD4+ T cells sorted from blood. Subset indicated: CD45RA+ positively selected. In DNA form, the CDR3 reads TGTGCCAGCAGCCCGCAACTGCTAACTAATGAAAAACTGTTTTTT. This translates into CASSPQLLTNEKLFF. The entire variable domain, with the rest obtained from reference TRBV7-9 and TRBJ1-4, is as follows: DTGVSQNPRHKITKRGQNVTFRCDPISEHNRLYWYRQTLGQGPEFLTYFQNEAQLEKSRLLSDRFSAERPKGSFSTLEIQRTEQGDSAMYLCASSPQLLTNEKLFFGSGTQLSVL.